These T cell receptor beta chains were read from a single sample in a study of T cells in Graves' hyperthyroidism and ophthalmopathy. A single record per CDR3 protein comes from TCRdb applying MiXCR to the multiplex PCR reads. This table has a few hundred thousand distinct CDR3 sequences, over 20% appearing once. Input material: blood. The origin of the receptors is a woman aged 45-59 years with Graves' hyperthyroidism. Both conserved end residues are part of each CDR3. A D gene is named only where the DNA matches it firmly. Rows may omit the clone size; those that give it use once, few, many or a size class.

>many|TRBV9|TRBD1|TRBJ1-1
CASSVGPGTGRAFF
TGTGCCAGCAGCGTAGGTCCCGGGACAGGGAGGGCTTTCTTT
>many|TRBV7-9|TRBD2|TRBJ2-5
CASAWAGEETQYF
TGTGCCAGCGCCTGGGCGGGGGAAGAGACCCAGTACTTC
>few|TRBV29-1|.|TRBJ1-2
CSVSLSNYGYTF
TGCAGCGTCTCACTGTCTAACTATGGCTACACCTTC
>many|TRBV12-3/TRBV12-4|.|TRBJ2-5
CASSLDPRTKETQYF
TGTGCCAGCAGTTTAGACCCTCGGACCAAAGAGACCCAGTACTTC
>many|TRBV11-1|TRBD1|TRBJ2-7
CASRRRTGRIYEQYF
TGTGCCAGCAGACGTCGGACAGGGAGGATCTACGAGCAGTACTTC
>many|TRBV12-3/TRBV12-4|.|TRBJ2-1
CASSFGLAPSSYNEQFF
TGTGCCAGCAGTTTTGGGTTGGCGCCGAGCTCCTACAATGAGCAGTTCTTC
>.|TRBV10-3|.|TRBJ2-7
CAISEGVNEQYF
TGTGCCATCAGTGAGGGAGTTAACGAGCAGTACTTC
>many|TRBV28|TRBD1|TRBJ1-3
CASSKGRRGIPSSGNTIYF
TGTGCCAGCAGTAAAGGGCGCAGGGGGATTCCGAGCTCTGGAAACACCATATATTTT
>.|TRBV28|.|TRBJ1-2
CASGRDPDGYTF
TGTGCCAGCGGACGGGACCCTGATGGCTACACCTTC
>.|TRBV28|.|TRBJ2-1
CASSFPAGRINEQFF
TGTGCCAGCAGCTTCCCGGCGGGAAGAATCAATGAGCAGTTCTTC
>many|TRBV2|TRBD1|TRBJ1-1
CASSPLTGGVSANTEAFF
TGTGCCAGCAGTCCTCTGACAGGGGGTGTTTCGGCGAACACTGAAGCTTTCTTT
>.|TRBV5-8|.|TRBJ2-2
CASSLLQLNTGELFF
TGTGCCAGCAGCTTGTTACAGTTGAACACCGGGGAGCTGTTTTTT
>many|TRBV29-1|.|TRBJ1-2
CSVGRLLANYGYTF
TGCAGCGTTGGTCGGCTATTAGCTAACTATGGCTACACCTTC
>.|TRBV5-1|.|TRBJ1-2
CASSLAEGALRCGYTF
TGCGCCAGCAGCTTGGCCGAAGGGGCCCTGAGATGTGGCTACACCTTC
>many|TRBV30|TRBD2|TRBJ2-1
CAWSHGTSGDNEQFF
TGTGCCTGGAGCCACGGGACTAGCGGGGACAATGAGCAGTTCTTC
>many|TRBV27|.|TRBJ2-5
CASSLSFLETQYF
TGTGCCAGCAGTTTATCCTTTTTGGAGACCCAGTACTTC
>many|TRBV18|TRBD1|TRBJ1-1
CASSQDRVGVGATEAFF
TGTGCCAGCTCACAAGACAGGGTCGGGGTGGGGGCCACTGAAGCTTTCTTT
>.|TRBV6-1|.|TRBJ2-3
CATGRSTDTQYF
TGTGCCACCGGCCGTAGCACAGATACGCAGTATTTT
>.|TRBV27|.|TRBJ2-2
CASRKRTGELFF
TGTGCCAGCAGGAAGAGGACCGGGGAGCTGTTTTTT
>.|TRBV27|.|TRBJ2-1
CASSSPDYLGAEQFF
TGTGCCAGCAGTTCCCCGGACTACCTGGGGGCTGAGCAGTTCTTC
>few|TRBV7-7|TRBD2|TRBJ2-1
CASSLSGGASNEQFF
TGTGCTAGCAGCCTAAGCGGGGGGGCGTCCAATGAGCAGTTCTTC
>few|TRBV13|.|TRBJ1-5
CASSLGSNGNQPQHF
TGTGCCAGCAGCTTAGGGTCCAACGGCAATCAGCCCCAGCATTTT